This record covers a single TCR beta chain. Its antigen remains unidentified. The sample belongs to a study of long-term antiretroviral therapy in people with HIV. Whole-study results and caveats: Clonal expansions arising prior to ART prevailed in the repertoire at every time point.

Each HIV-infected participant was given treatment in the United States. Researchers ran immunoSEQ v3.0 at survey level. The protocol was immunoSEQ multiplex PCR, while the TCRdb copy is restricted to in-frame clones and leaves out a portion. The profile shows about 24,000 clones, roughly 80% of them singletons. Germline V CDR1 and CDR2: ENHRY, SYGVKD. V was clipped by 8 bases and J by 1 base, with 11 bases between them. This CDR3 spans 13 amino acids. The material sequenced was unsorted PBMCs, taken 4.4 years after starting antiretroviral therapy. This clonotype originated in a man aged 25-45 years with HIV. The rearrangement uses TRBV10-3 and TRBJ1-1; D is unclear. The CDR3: CAILGGRNTEAFF. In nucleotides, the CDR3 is TGTGCCATCCTGGGAGGGAGGAACACTGAAGCTTTCTTT.